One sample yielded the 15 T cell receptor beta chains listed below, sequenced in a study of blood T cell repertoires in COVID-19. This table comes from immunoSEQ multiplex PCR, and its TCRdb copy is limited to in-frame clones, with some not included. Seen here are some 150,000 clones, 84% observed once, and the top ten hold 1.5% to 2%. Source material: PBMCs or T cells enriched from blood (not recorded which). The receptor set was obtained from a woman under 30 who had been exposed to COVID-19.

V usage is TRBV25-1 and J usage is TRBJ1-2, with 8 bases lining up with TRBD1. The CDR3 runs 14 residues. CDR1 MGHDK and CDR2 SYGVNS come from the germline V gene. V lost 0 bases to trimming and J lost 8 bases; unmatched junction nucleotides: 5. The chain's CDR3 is CASSEYWAGGGYTF. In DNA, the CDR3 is TGTGCCAGCAGTGAATATTGGGCAGGGGGCGGCTACACCTTC.

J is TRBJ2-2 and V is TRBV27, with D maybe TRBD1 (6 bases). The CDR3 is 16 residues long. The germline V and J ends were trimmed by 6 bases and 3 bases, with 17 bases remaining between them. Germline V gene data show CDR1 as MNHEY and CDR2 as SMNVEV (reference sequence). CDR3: CASRGAGGSYTGELFF. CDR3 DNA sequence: TGTGCCAGCAGGGGGGCAGGAGGTTCCTACACCGGGGAGCTGTTTTTT.

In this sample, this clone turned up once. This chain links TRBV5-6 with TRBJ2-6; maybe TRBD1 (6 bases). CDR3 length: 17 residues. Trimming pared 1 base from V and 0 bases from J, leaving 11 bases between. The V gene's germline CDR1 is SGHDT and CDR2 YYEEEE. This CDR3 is CASSLTGSPSGANVLTF. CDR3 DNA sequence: TGTGCCAGCAGCTTGACAGGGTCTCCCTCTGGGGCCAACGTCCTGACTTTC.

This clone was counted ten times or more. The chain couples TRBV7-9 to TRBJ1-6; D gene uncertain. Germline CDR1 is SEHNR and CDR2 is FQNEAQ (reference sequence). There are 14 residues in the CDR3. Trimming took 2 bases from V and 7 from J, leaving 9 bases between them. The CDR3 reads CASSLQVRNSPLHF. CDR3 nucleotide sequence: TGTGCCAGCAGCTTACAGGTTCGGAATTCACCCCTCCACTTT.

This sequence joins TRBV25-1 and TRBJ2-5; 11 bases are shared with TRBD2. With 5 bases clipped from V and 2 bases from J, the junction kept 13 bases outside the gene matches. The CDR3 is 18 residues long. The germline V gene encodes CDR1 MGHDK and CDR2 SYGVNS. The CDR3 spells CASSTHRERLAGQETQYF. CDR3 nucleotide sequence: TGTGCCAGCAGTACCCACCGTGAAAGACTAGCGGGGCAAGAGACCCAGTACTTC.

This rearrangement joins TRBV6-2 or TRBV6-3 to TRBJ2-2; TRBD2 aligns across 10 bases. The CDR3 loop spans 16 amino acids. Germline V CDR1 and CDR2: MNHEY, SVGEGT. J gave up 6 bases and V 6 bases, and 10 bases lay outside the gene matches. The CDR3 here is CASSSTSGWSAGELFF. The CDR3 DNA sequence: TGTGCCAGCAGCTCGACTAGCGGGTGGTCGGCCGGGGAGCTGTTTTTT.

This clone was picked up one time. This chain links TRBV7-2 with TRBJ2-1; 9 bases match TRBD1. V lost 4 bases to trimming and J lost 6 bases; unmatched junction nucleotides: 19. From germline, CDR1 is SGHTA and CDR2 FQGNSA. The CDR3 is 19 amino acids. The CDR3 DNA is TGTGCCAGCAGCTCACCGCCCGCTAACAGGGGGCTGGTAGGCAATGAGCAGTTCTTC. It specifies CASSSPPANRGLVGNEQFF.

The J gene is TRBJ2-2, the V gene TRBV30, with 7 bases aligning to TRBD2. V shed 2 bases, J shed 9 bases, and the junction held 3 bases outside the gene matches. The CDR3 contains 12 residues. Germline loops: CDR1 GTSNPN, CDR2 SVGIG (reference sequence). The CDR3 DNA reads TGTGCCTGGAGTAAGACTAGCCGGGAGCTGTTTTTT. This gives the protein CAWSKTSRELFF.

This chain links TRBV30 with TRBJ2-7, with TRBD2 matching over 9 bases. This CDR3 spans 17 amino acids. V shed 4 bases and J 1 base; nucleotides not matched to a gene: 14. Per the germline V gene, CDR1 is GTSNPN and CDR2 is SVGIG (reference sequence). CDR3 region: CAWMEQAWTSVSYEQYF. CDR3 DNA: TGTGCCTGGATGGAACAGGCCTGGACTAGCGTATCCTACGAGCAGTACTTC.

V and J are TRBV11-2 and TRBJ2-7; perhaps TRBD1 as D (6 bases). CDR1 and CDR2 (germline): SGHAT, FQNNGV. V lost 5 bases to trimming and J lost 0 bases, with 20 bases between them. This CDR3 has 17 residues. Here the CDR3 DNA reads TGTGCCAGCAGCCAATGGGCAGGGGACCTTAGCTCCTACGAGCAGTACTTC. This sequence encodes CASSQWAGDLSSYEQYF.

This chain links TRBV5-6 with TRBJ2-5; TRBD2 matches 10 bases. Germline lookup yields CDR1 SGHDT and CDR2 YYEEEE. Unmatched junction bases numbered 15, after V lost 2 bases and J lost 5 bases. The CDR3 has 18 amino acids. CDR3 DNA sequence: TGTGCCAGCAGCTTAATTAGCGGGAGGCCCTCCCCCATCGAGACCCAGTACTTC. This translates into CASSLISGRPSPIETQYF.

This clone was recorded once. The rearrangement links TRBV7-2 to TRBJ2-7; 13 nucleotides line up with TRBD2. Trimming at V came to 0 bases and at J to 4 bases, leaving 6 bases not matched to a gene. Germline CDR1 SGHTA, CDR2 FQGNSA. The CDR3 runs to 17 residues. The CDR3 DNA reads TGTGCCAGCAGCTTAGCGCCGACTAGCGGGAGGTTATACGAGCAGTACTTC. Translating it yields CASSLAPTSGRLYEQYF. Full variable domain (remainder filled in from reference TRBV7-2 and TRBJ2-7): GAGVSQSPSNKVTEKGKDVELRCDPISGHTALYWYRQSLGQGLEFLIYFQGNSAPDKSGLPSDRFSAERTGGSVSTLTIQRTQQEDSAVYLCASSLAPTSGRLYEQYFGPGTRLTVT.

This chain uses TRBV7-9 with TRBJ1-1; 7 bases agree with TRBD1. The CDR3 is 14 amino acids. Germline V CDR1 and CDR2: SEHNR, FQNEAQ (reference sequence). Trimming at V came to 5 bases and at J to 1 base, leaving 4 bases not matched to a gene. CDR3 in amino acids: CASSVGQRNTEAFF. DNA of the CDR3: TGTGCCAGCAGCGTGGGACAGAGGAACACTGAAGCTTTCTTT.

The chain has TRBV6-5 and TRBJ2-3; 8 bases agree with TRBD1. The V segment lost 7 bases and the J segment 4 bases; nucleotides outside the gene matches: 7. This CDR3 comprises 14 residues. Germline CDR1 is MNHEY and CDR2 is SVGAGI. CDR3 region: CASTQGAGSDTQYF. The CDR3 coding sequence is TGTGCCAGCACTCAGGGGGCTGGTTCAGATACGCAGTATTTT.

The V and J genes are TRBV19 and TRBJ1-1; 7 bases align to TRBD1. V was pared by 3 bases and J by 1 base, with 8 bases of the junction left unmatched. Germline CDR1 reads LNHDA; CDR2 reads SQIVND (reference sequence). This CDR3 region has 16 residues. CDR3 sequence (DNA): TGTGCCAGTAGTATCCGACAGGGACGGAGGAACACTGAAGCTTTCTTT. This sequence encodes CASSIRQGRRNTEAFF. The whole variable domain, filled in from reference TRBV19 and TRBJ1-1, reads DGGITQSPKYLFRKEGQNVTLSCEQNLNHDAMYWYRQDPGQGLRLIYYSQIVNDFQKGDIAEGYSVSREKKESFPLTVTSAQKNPTAFYLCASSIRQGRRNTEAFFGQGTRLTVV.